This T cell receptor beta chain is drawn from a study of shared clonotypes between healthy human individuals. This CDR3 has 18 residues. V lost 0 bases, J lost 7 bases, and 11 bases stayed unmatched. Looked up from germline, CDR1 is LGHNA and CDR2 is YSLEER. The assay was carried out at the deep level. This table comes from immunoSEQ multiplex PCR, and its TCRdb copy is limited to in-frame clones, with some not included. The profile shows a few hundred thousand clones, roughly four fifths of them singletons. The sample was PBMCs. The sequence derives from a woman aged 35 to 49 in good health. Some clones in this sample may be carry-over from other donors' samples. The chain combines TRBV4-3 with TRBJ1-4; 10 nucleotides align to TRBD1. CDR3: CASSQEGTGARYGEKLFF. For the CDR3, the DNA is TGCGCCAGCAGCCAAGAGGGGACAGGGGCCCGGTATGGTGAAAAACTGTTTTTT.